These 26 T cell receptor beta chains were all obtained from the same sample, sequenced in a study of cytomegalovirus exposure and HLA in healthy donors. In the PCR, 60 Vbeta and 13 Jbeta primers were used. Data came from immunoSEQ multiplex PCR; TCRdb stores just in-frame clones and leaves some out. Of about 220,000 clones listed, more than 75% are singletons. Sample: PBMCs. These receptor sequences come from a middle-aged man in good health and CMV-seropositive.

The chain is built from TRBV5-4 and TRBJ2-3; maybe TRBD2 (5 bases). The V gene's germline CDR1 is SGHNT and CDR2 YYREEE (reference sequence). The CDR3 covers 15 residues. Deletions cut 1 base from V and 5 bases from J, with 14 bases between. The CDR3 DNA sequence: TGTGCCAGCAGCTTGCCGGGGTCTAAGAAAGATACGCAGTATTTT. Protein: CASSLPGSKKDTQYF.

The chain carries TRBV18 and TRBJ2-2; perhaps TRBD1 as D (6 bases). The CDR3 is made up of 14 amino acids. Trimming shortened V by 6 bases and J by 4 bases, and 12 bases separated the two germline ends. CDR1 KGHSH and CDR2 LQKENI come from the germline V gene. The CDR3 spells CASSLDRTTGELFF. In nucleotides, the CDR3 is TGTGCCAGCTCGCTCGACAGGACCACCGGGGAGCTGTTTTTT.

The chain has TRBV5-1 and TRBJ2-5; the D gene is possibly TRBD2 (6 bases). Trimming took 4 bases from V and 6 from J, leaving 19 bases between them. Per germline, CDR1 SGHRS and CDR2 YFSETQ. There are 15 residues in the CDR3. The CDR3 is CASSTGDGVQKTQYF. CDR3 coding DNA: TGCGCCAGCAGCACGGGGGACGGAGTTCAGAAGACCCAGTACTTC.

The V and J genes are TRBV10-1 and TRBJ2-7; possible D gene TRBD1, 6 bases. The CDR3 covers 15 residues. In germline, CDR1 is WNHNN, CDR2 SYGVQD (reference sequence). Trimming shortened V by 3 bases and J by 3 bases, and 15 bases separated the two germline ends. This chain's CDR3 is CASSDRAGANYEQYF. The CDR3 DNA sequence: TGCGCCAGCAGTGACCGGGCAGGGGCGAACTACGAGCAGTACTTC.

V is TRBV29-1 and J is TRBJ2-7; 9 nucleotides match TRBD1. Germline V gives CDR1 SQVTM, CDR2 ANQGSEA. Germline trimming cut 6 bases from V and 4 bases from J; bases unmatched to any gene: 16. The CDR3 length is 16 residues. For the CDR3, the DNA is TGCAGCGTAGGAAAAGAAGGACAGGGGTGGTCTTACGAGCAGTACTTC. Translating gives CSVGKEGQGWSYEQYF.

This clone was detected only once. V usage is TRBV2 and J usage is TRBJ1-5, with TRBD1 matching over 9 bases. Trimming took 4 bases from V and 1 from J; bases not matched to a gene: 2. CDR1 is SNHLY, CDR2 FYNNEI, per germline. This CDR3 has 15 residues. The CDR3 bases are TGTGCCAGCAGTGGACAGGGGGTGAGCAATCAGCCCCAGCATTTT. It yields the protein CASSGQGVSNQPQHF.

The gene calls are TRBV30 and TRBJ1-5; TRBD1 aligns across 9 bases. Losses at the gene ends were 2 bases for V and 5 bases for J; bases not matched to a gene: 1. From germline, CDR1 is GTSNPN and CDR2 SVGIG (reference sequence). CDR3 size: 13 residues. The CDR3, as DNA: TGTGCCTGGAGTAGACAGGGGGATCAGCCCCAGCATTTT. As protein: CAWSRQGDQPQHF.

This sequence joins TRBV4-1 and TRBJ1-4, with D possibly matching TRBD1 (6 bases). Trimming pared 4 bases from V and 5 bases from J, leaving 8 bases between. This CDR3 spans 13 amino acids. CDR1 is MGHRA and CDR2 is YSYEKL in the germline V gene. The CDR3 is CASSRTGNEKLFF. The CDR3 nucleotides are TGCGCCAGCAGCCGCACAGGGAATGAAAAACTGTTTTTT.

As to this clone: One end of the junction varies from germline; a read error may be responsible. The CDR3 region has the DNA TGTGCCAGCAGATACACTAGCGGGGGCTCCTACAAGCAGTACTTC. This sequence encodes CASRYTSGGSYKQYF. The chain combines TRBV6-5 with TRBJ2-7, with TRBD2 matching 11 bases. Germline V CDR1 and CDR2: MNHEY, SVGAGI. The CDR3 sequence is 15 residues long.

The chain carries TRBV5-1 and TRBJ1-5; D not certain. The CDR3 loop spans 15 amino acids. Germline-derived CDR1 and CDR2 are SGHRS and YFSETQ. V was trimmed by 0 bases and J by 0 bases, leaving 7 bases between them. CDR3 nucleotide sequence: TGCGCCAGCAGCTTGGTGGGAGATAGCAATCAGCCCCAGCATTTT. This sequence encodes CASSLVGDSNQPQHF.

This clone was seen a few times. This chain links TRBV30 with TRBJ1-5, with D hard to call. Trimming shortened V by 0 bases and J by 4 bases, and 4 bases separated the two germline ends. Germline V gene lookup returns CDR1 GTSNPN and CDR2 SVGIG (reference sequence). This CDR3 is built from 12 residues. The CDR3 DNA reads as TGTGCCTGGAGTGTGGAGAATCAGCCCCAGCATTTT. Amino acid sequence: CAWSVENQPQHF.

In its sample, this clone was seen once. This chain connects TRBV5-1 to TRBJ1-1, with a weak D call TRBD1 (5 bases). V was shortened by 5 bases and J by 3 bases, with 11 bases between the two germline ends. This CDR3 has 13 residues. Germline V gives CDR1 SGHRS, CDR2 YFSETQ. The CDR3 DNA reads TGCGCCAGCAGATGGGGGGGGGACACTGAAGCTTTCTTT. Translating it yields CASRWGGDTEAFF.

The gene calls are TRBV15 and TRBJ1-2; no reliable D call. Trimming removed 1 base from V and 8 bases from J, with 8 bases in between. The CDR3 has 12 amino acids. CDR1 is LNHNV and CDR2 is YYDKDF in the germline V gene (reference sequence). This CDR3 is CATSRAGYGYTF. CDR3 coding DNA: TGTGCCACCAGCAGAGCGGGATACGGCTACACCTTC.

Only one count was recorded for this clone. The CDR3 sequence is CASSLRLAANPYEQYF. The CDR3, as DNA: TGTGCCAGCAGCCTCCGACTAGCTGCAAACCCCTACGAGCAGTACTTC. The chain joins TRBV27 to TRBJ2-7; the match to TRBD2 covers 7 bases. Germline lookup yields CDR1 MNHEY and CDR2 SMNVEV (reference sequence). The J segment lost 2 bases and the V segment lost 6 bases, leaving 13 bases of the junction unmatched. This CDR3 contains 16 residues.

The CDR3 loop reads CASSYGGEQYV. CDR3 nucleotide sequence: TGTGCCAGCAGTTACGGGGGCGAGCAGTACGTC. The chain employs TRBV6-5 and TRBJ2-7; possibly TRBD1 or TRBD2 for D (5 bases each). The CDR3 consists of 11 residues. V shed 2 bases and J shed 6 bases, with 5 bases lying between them. CDR1 and CDR2 from the germline V gene are MNHEY and SVGAGI.

V is TRBV19 and J is TRBJ2-7; 8 bases are shared with TRBD2. V lost 1 base, J lost 0 bases, and 2 bases stayed unmatched. Germline V gives CDR1 LNHDA, CDR2 SQIVND (reference sequence). CDR3 length: 15 amino acids. DNA for the CDR3: TGTGCCAGTAGTATAGGTAGCGGGGCCTCCTACGAGCAGTACTTC. Its translation: CASSIGSGASYEQYF.

This clone was picked up a small number of times. The genes are TRBV6-6 and TRBJ1-1, with D unclear. The CDR3 length is 13 residues. The V end was cut by 5 bases, the J end by 1 base, with 8 bases between. Germline V gene lookup returns CDR1 MNHNY and CDR2 SVGAGI (reference sequence). Written as DNA, the CDR3 is TGTGCCAGCAGTACGACAAGGAACACTGAAGCTTTCTTT. This gives the protein CASSTTRNTEAFF.

There are a few counts of this clone. The CDR3 sequence is CASSLYGPVNEQFF. The CDR3 nucleotides are TGTGCCAGCAGCCTTTATGGGCCGGTCAATGAGCAGTTCTTC. This sequence joins TRBV14 and TRBJ2-1; D uncertain. Trimming took 4 bases from V and 6 from J, leaving 13 bases between them. CDR1 is SGHDN and CDR2 is FVKESK in the germline V gene. This CDR3 spans 14 amino acids.

The V gene is TRBV5-1, the J gene TRBJ2-3; weak D call: TRBD2 (5 bases). This CDR3 has 15 residues. Germline CDR1 is SGHRS and CDR2 is YFSETQ. V shed 3 bases and J shed 2 bases, with 13 bases lying between them. DNA for the CDR3: TGCGCCAGCAGCTCCAGGACTGGGGACACAGATACGCAGTATTTT. It translates to CASSSRTGDTDTQYF.

This clone was observed a single time. V gene TRBV6-1 combines with J gene TRBJ1-1, with 7 bases aligning to TRBD1. V lost 5 bases to trimming and J lost 8 bases; unmatched junction nucleotides: 5. This CDR3 comprises 12 residues. Germline-derived CDR1 and CDR2 are MNHNS and SASEGT. CDR3 DNA: TGTGCCAGCAGTCCCGGACAGGACGAAGCTTTCTTT. This gives the protein CASSPGQDEAFF.

J is TRBJ2-5 and V is TRBV7-8; the D is unclear. The germline V gene has CDR1 SGHVS and CDR2 FQNEAQ. This CDR3 is built from 16 residues. Trimming stripped 1 base from V and 2 bases from J, with 14 bases between. The CDR3 sequence is CASSLVRGSFQETQYF. The CDR3 DNA sequence: TGTGCCAGCAGCTTAGTACGAGGCTCGTTTCAAGAGACCCAGTACTTC.

This CDR3 reads CASSLGSGNVNEQFF. In nucleotides, the CDR3 is TGCGCCAGCAGCTTGGGTAGCGGGAACGTCAATGAGCAGTTCTTC. The V call is TRBV5-1, the J call TRBJ2-1; 8 nucleotides agree with TRBD2. Germline trimming cut 0 bases from V and 6 bases from J; bases unmatched to any gene: 5. Looked up from germline, CDR1 is SGHRS and CDR2 is YFSETQ. The CDR3 loop spans 15 amino acids.

CDR3 coding DNA: TGTGCCAGCAGCTTGTCCGGGAGGGCCGGTTATGAGCAGTTCTTC. Encoded protein: CASSLSGRAGYEQFF. V gene TRBV11-3 combines with J gene TRBJ2-1; 8 nucleotides align to TRBD2. The CDR3 runs 15 residues. V shed 3 bases and J 8 bases; nucleotides not matched to a gene: 9. Per germline, CDR1 SGHNT and CDR2 YENEEA. The entire variable domain, with the rest obtained from reference TRBV11-3 and TRBJ2-1, is as follows: EAGVVQSPRYKIIEKKQPVAFWCNPISGHNTLYWYLQNLGQGPELLIRYENEEAVDDSQLPKDRFSAERLKGVDSTLKIQPAELGDSAVYLCASSLSGRAGYEQFFGPGTRLTVL.

In its sample, this clone was seen once. This chain links TRBV27 with TRBJ2-1; D might be TRBD1 (5 bases). The V end lost 7 bases, the J end lost 8 bases, and 15 bases lay between the germline ends. This CDR3 has 13 amino acids. The germline V gene has CDR1 MNHEY and CDR2 SMNVEV (reference sequence). The CDR3 region is CASTQGELDEQFF. CDR3 sequence (DNA): TGTGCCAGCACCCAGGGTGAATTGGATGAGCAGTTCTTC.

DNA for the CDR3: TGCGCCAGCAGCCTTCAGCGCACCGGGGAGCTGTTTTTT. The encoded protein is CASSLQRTGELFF. The V gene is TRBV5-1, the J gene TRBJ2-2, with D unclear. Per germline, CDR1 SGHRS and CDR2 YFSETQ. This CDR3 region has 13 residues. V was shortened by 4 bases and J by 4 bases, with 8 bases between the two germline ends.

This clone was found a few times. This chain links TRBV4-2 with TRBJ1-1, with D hard to call. The CDR3 spans 13 residues. Per germline, CDR1 LGHNA and CDR2 YNFKEQ. V lost 0 bases, J lost 0 bases, and 2 bases lay in between. CDR3 bases: TGTGCCAGCAGCCAAGACGTGAACACTGAAGCTTTCTTT. As protein: CASSQDVNTEAFF.